This TCR beta chain was recorded in a study of neurological immune-mediated disorders. TCRdb passed the 5' RACE reads through MiXCR, listing each CDR3 protein once. The sample shows about 40,000 distinct CDR3 sequences, 13% to 15% of them seen only once. The V and J ends lost 0 bases and 6 bases, in that order; junction bases with no gene match: 4. The germline V gene has CDR1 SGHRS and CDR2 YFSETQ. This CDR3 comprises 14 residues. The sample consisted of PBMCs. This TCR derives from a woman aged 45-65 years with HTLV-1-associated myelopathy (HAM/TSP). The chain joins TRBV5-1 to TRBJ1-2; 8 bases line up with TRBD1. The CDR3 loop is CASSLGSTGDGYTF. The DNA of the CDR3 is TGCGCCAGCAGCTTGGGCTCGACAGGGGATGGCTACACCTTC.